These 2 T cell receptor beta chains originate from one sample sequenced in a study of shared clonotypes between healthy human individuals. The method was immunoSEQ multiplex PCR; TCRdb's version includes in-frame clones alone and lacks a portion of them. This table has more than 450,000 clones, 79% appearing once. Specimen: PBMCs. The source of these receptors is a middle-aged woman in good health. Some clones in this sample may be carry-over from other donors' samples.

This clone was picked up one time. Here the CDR3 DNA reads TGTGCCAGCAGCCCCCCCGGGACGCCCACCGCCTCCTACGAGCAGTACTTC. Its protein product is CASSPPGTPTASYEQYF. The chain carries TRBV5-4 and TRBJ2-7; D may correspond to TRBD1 or TRBD2 (5 bases each). Trimming took 4 bases from V and 0 from J, leaving 20 bases between them. This CDR3 is 17 amino acids long. CDR1 is SGHNT and CDR2 is YYREEE in the germline V gene (reference sequence). Filled out from reference TRBV5-4 and TRBJ2-7, the complete variable domain reads ETGVTQSPTHLIKTRGQQVTLRCSSQSGHNTVSWYQQALGQGPQFIFQYYREEENGRGNFPPRFSGLQFPNYSSELNVNALELDDSALYLCASSPPGTPTASYEQYFGPGTRLTVT.

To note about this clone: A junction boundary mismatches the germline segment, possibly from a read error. CDR3 sequence reads: CASSQGAGSGVRYEQYF. For the CDR3, the DNA is TGCGCCAGCAGCCAAGGAGCGGGCAGCGGGGTCCGCTACGAGCAGTACTTC. The rearrangement uses TRBV5-4 and TRBJ2-7, with 7 positions matching TRBD2. This CDR3 is built from 17 residues. Germline values: CDR1 SGHNT, CDR2 YYREEE (reference sequence).